A single sample gave rise to the 5 T cell receptor beta chains below, sequenced in a study of shared clonotypes between healthy human individuals. Naive CD8 cells comprised CD45RO-negative, CCR7-positively selected cells, excluding terminally differentiated effector memory CD45RA+ cells. The repertoire was sequenced with immunoSEQ multiplex PCR; TCRdb's copy has only in-frame clones and lacks some. The sample records about 2 million clones, approximately 95% being singletons. Sequenced sample: naive CD8+ T cells sorted from blood. Every receptor here comes from a man between 18 and 35 years old in good health.

The chain joins TRBV6-5 to TRBJ2-1; possibly TRBD1 for D (5 bases). Germline CDR1 is MNHEY and CDR2 is SVGAGI. CDR3 length: 14 amino acids. The germline V and J ends were trimmed by 0 bases and 7 bases, with 10 bases remaining between them. The chain's CDR3 is CASSYSGAGNEQFF. The CDR3 DNA follows: TGTGCCAGCAGTTACTCGGGTGCAGGGAATGAGCAGTTCTTC.

The chain carries TRBV19 and TRBJ2-5, with 10 bases that match TRBD2. The trim removed 9 bases at V and 2 bases at J, leaving 9 bases unmatched. This CDR3 spans 15 amino acids. The germline gives CDR1 LNHDA, CDR2 SQIVND (reference sequence). The CDR3 sequence is CASTRVAGGQETQYF. The CDR3 DNA is TGTGCCAGCACTAGAGTAGCGGGAGGACAAGAGACCCAGTACTTC. Drawing the rest from reference TRBV19 and TRBJ2-5, the complete variable domain is DGGITQSPKYLFRKEGQNVTLSCEQNLNHDAMYWYRQDPGQGLRLIYYSQIVNDFQKGDIAEGYSVSREKKESFPLTVTSAQKNPTAFYLCASTRVAGGQETQYFGPGTRLLVL.

CDR3 residues: CASSQEASGPHYEQYF. The CDR3 DNA follows: TGCGCCAGCAGCCAAGAGGCTAGCGGGCCGCACTACGAGCAGTACTTC. The rearrangement links TRBV4-1 to TRBJ2-7; 8 bases map to TRBD2. V was clipped by 0 bases and J by 3 bases; unmatched bases: 7. Germline V lookup: CDR1 MGHRA, CDR2 YSYEKL. The CDR3 is made up of 16 amino acids.

The V call is TRBV19, the J call TRBJ2-5; D is uncertain. This CDR3 region has 19 residues. The V and J ends lost 1 base and 0 bases respectively, with 21 bases between them. Germline V lookup: CDR1 LNHDA, CDR2 SQIVND (reference sequence). The CDR3 is CASSIGRFRTESYQETQYF. The CDR3, as DNA: TGTGCCAGTAGTATAGGAAGGTTCCGAACCGAATCGTACCAAGAGACCCAGTACTTC.

V gene TRBV7-9 combines with J gene TRBJ2-1; a weak D match, TRBD2 (6 bases). V lost 1 base, J lost 8 bases, and 9 bases lay in between. Germline V gene sequence: CDR1 SEHNR, CDR2 FQNEAQ (reference sequence). The CDR3 extends over 13 amino acids. The CDR3 nucleotides are TGTGCCAGCAGCTTAGGACTAGAGTATGAGCAGTTCTTC. Translated, it gives CASSLGLEYEQFF.